These 23 T cell receptor beta chains were sequenced from one sample in a study of T cell clones after liver transplantation. Some clones are missing from TCRdb's copy, which holds only in-frame ones; the method was immunoSEQ multiplex PCR. This table has about 80,000 clones, roughly 80% appearing once. Specimen: CD4+ T cells from blood, collected around 45 months after liver transplant. The receptors were sampled from a human patient who received a liver transplant. Some T cells may originate from the graft donor.

This sequence joins TRBV5-1 and TRBJ2-1, with 11 bases aligning to TRBD2. Per the germline V gene, CDR1 is SGHRS and CDR2 is YFSETQ. V trimming: 2 bases; J trimming: 0 bases; junction bases outside the gene matches: 7. This CDR3 is 18 amino acids long. Written as DNA, the CDR3 is TGCGCCAGCAGCTTTATAGCGGGAGGGCCGAGCTCCTACAATGAGCAGTTCTTC. This encodes CASSFIAGGPSSYNEQFF. Full variable domain (missing parts from reference TRBV5-1 and TRBJ2-1): KAGVTQTPRYLIKTRGQQVTLSCSPISGHRSVSWYQQTPGQGLQFLFEYFSETQRNKGNFPGRFSGRQFSNSRSEMNVSTLELGDSALYLCASSFIAGGPSSYNEQFFGPGTRLTVL.

The J gene is TRBJ1-4, the V gene TRBV18; no reliable D call. Germline V gene data show CDR1 as KGHSH and CDR2 as LQKENI. Deletions cut 2 bases from V and 8 bases from J, with 9 bases between. The CDR3 covers 13 residues. Here the CDR3 reads CASSPDQVEKLFF. The DNA for the CDR3 is TGTGCCAGCTCACCAGATCAGGTAGAAAAACTGTTTTTT.

The rearrangement links TRBV5-1 to TRBJ2-2; D gene ambiguous. CDR3 length: 14 residues. V gave up 0 bases and J gave up 3 bases, with 6 bases separating them. The germline CDR1 and CDR2 sequences are SGHRS and YFSETQ. The chain's CDR3 is CASSLARYTGELFF. CDR3 sequence (DNA): TGCGCCAGCAGCTTGGCAAGGTACACCGGGGAGCTGTTTTTT.

This rearrangement joins TRBV7-2 to TRBJ2-2, with 7 bases identical to TRBD2. Germline V gene data show CDR1 as SGHTA and CDR2 as FQGNSA. The CDR3 loop spans 17 amino acids. The trim removed 5 bases at V and 4 bases at J, leaving 13 bases unmatched. DNA of the CDR3: TGTGCCAGCAGCGTCGGTGGGCGGGAGTCGGCCACCGGGGAGCTGTTTTTT. It translates to CASSVGGRESATGELFF.

This chain links TRBV7-2 with TRBJ1-4; D not resolved. CDR1 and CDR2 from the germline V gene are SGHTA and FQGNSA. With 1 base removed from V and 8 bases from J, the gap between germline ends came to 8 bases. This CDR3 is 13 amino acids long. The CDR3 nucleotides read TGTGCCAGCAGCTTAGGTGGGGAGGAAAAACTGTTTTTT. Its translation is CASSLGGEEKLFF.

This chain links TRBV4-3 with TRBJ1-4; D is unresolved. Germline CDR1 LGHNA, CDR2 YSLEER. V was shortened by 4 bases and J by 0 bases, with 6 bases between the two germline ends. This CDR3 region has 14 residues. The CDR3 loop is CASSPVATNEKLFF. CDR3 sequence (DNA): TGCGCCAGCAGCCCAGTTGCAACTAATGAAAAACTGTTTTTT.

The chain combines TRBV6-1 with TRBJ1-2; D call uncertain. Trimming took off 5 bases at V and 1 base at J, with 14 bases between the two ends. The germline V gene has CDR1 MNHNS and CDR2 SASEGT. This CDR3 is 15 amino acids long. The CDR3 DNA follows: TGTGCCAGCAGTAACCCACAGAGGGTTAACTATGGCTACACCTTC. Translation: CASSNPQRVNYGYTF.

Only one count was recorded for this clone. The chain recombines TRBV7-8 with TRBJ1-5, with unresolved D. This CDR3 spans 13 amino acids. Trimming removed 5 bases at V and 6 bases at J, with 11 bases between. From germline, CDR1 is SGHVS and CDR2 FQNEAQ. In DNA, the CDR3 is TGTGCCAGCAGCCCCGACCGGATTCAGCCCCAGCATTTT. It yields the protein CASSPDRIQPQHF.

The V and J genes are TRBV27 and TRBJ2-1; TRBD2 agrees at 9 bases. CDR3 length: 15 residues. The junction had 11 bases not matched to a gene; V was cut back by 7 bases and J by 7 bases. Germline V gene sequence: CDR1 MNHEY, CDR2 SMNVEV (reference sequence). CDR3 amino acids: CASKFSGRVRNEQFF. The CDR3 coding sequence is TGTGCCAGCAAGTTTAGCGGGAGAGTGAGAAATGAGCAGTTCTTC.

The genes are TRBV7-2 and TRBJ1-4; tentatively, D is TRBD1 (6 bases). The CDR3 length is 15 residues. The germline gives CDR1 SGHTA, CDR2 FQGNSA. The V gene lost 2 bases and the J gene lost 7 bases, with 14 bases spanning the gap. The DNA for the CDR3 is TGTGCCAGCAGCTTATTAGGGGGAGGGGGTGAAAAACTGTTTTTT. Translating gives CASSLLGGGGEKLFF.

The chain joins TRBV7-8 to TRBJ2-7; weak D call: TRBD1 (6 bases). This CDR3 has 16 residues. Trimming stripped 6 bases from V and 0 bases from J, with 18 bases between. The germline V gene has CDR1 SGHVS and CDR2 FQNEAQ. The CDR3, as DNA: TGTGCCAGCAGTCGCGAATCACAGGGAAGCTCCTACGAGCAGTACTTC. Protein: CASSRESQGSSYEQYF.

The rearrangement links TRBV6-6 to TRBJ2-5, with TRBD2 matching 11 bases. The CDR3 loop spans 16 amino acids. Germline assignment: CDR1 MNHNY and CDR2 SVGAGI (reference sequence). With 5 bases clipped from V and 2 bases from J, the junction kept 7 bases outside the gene matches. The CDR3 is CASSRGTSGNQETQYF. CDR3 nucleotides: TGTGCCAGCAGTAGAGGGACTAGCGGTAATCAAGAGACCCAGTACTTC.

The genes are TRBV6-5 and TRBJ2-7; 7 bases align to TRBD2. CDR1 and CDR2 (germline): MNHEY, SVGAGI. Trimming took 4 bases from V and 12 from J; bases not matched to a gene: 9. The CDR3 sequence is 12 residues long. CDR3: CASSWGGSMAYF. CDR3 nucleotide sequence: TGTGCCAGCAGTTGGGGGGGGAGTATGGCGTACTTC.

The rearrangement links TRBV28 to TRBJ1-1, with D possibly matching TRBD1 (6 bases). Trimming removed 5 bases at V and 6 bases at J, with 13 bases between. The CDR3 has 13 amino acids. Germline V gene data show CDR1 as MDHEN and CDR2 as SYDVKM. CDR3 protein: CASSGGTRSEAFF. CDR3 nucleotide sequence: TGTGCCAGCAGTGGGGGCACCCGGTCTGAAGCTTTCTTT. The entire variable domain, with the rest obtained from reference TRBV28 and TRBJ1-1, is as follows: DVKVTQSSRYLVKRTGEKVFLECVQDMDHENMFWYRQDPGLGLRLIYFSYDVKMKEKGDIPEGYSVSREKKERFSLILESASTNQTSMYLCASSGGTRSEAFFGQGTRLTVV.

A few counts support this clone. The rearrangement links TRBV5-1 to TRBJ2-3; TRBD2 agrees at 9 bases. The CDR3 is 16 residues long. Germline lookup yields CDR1 SGHRS and CDR2 YFSETQ. The trim removed 1 base at V and 4 bases at J, leaving 7 bases unmatched. DNA of the CDR3: TGCGCCAGCAGCTTGTTTAGCGGGAGTAATGCAGATACGCAGTATTTT. Its protein is CASSLFSGSNADTQYF.

The rearrangement uses TRBV28 and TRBJ2-1; no clear D. The CDR3 runs to 13 residues. Between the trimmed V and J ends, which lost 3 bases and 4 bases, there was a span of 7 bases. Germline-derived CDR1 and CDR2 are MDHEN and SYDVKM. CDR3 DNA sequence: TGTGCCAGCAGTTTTCGAGTTTACAATGAGCAGTTCTTC. Protein sequence: CASSFRVYNEQFF.

V usage is TRBV9 and J usage is TRBJ2-1, with 7 bases identical to TRBD1. The CDR3 covers 14 residues. V trimming: 3 bases; J trimming: 4 bases; junction bases outside the gene matches: 4. Germline values: CDR1 SGDLS, CDR2 YYNGEE. CDR3 sequence reads: CASSARDSYNEQFF. The CDR3 DNA is TGTGCCAGCAGCGCTAGGGACAGTTACAATGAGCAGTTCTTC.

The rearrangement joins TRBV5-1 to TRBJ2-1; D may be TRBD2 (6 bases). Between the trimmed V and J ends, which lost 4 bases and 10 bases, there was a span of 15 bases. The CDR3 totals 13 residues. CDR1 is SGHRS and CDR2 is YFSETQ in the germline V gene. The CDR3 nucleotides read TGCGCCAGCAGCCTTATCTTCCGGGGGGAGCAGTTCTTC. Translation gives CASSLIFRGEQFF.

This clone was observed a handful of times. The genes are TRBV11-2 and TRBJ1-2; D is uncertain. V lost 1 base, J lost 5 bases, and 8 bases lay in between. This CDR3 spans 13 amino acids. Per the germline V gene, CDR1 is SGHAT and CDR2 is FQNNGV. CDR3 in amino acids: CASSLGIRYGYTF. In nucleotides, the CDR3 is TGTGCCAGCAGCTTAGGGATTCGGTATGGCTACACCTTC.

By frequency in the sample, this clone is medium-sized. J is TRBJ1-2 and V is TRBV11-2, with D unresolved. The CDR3 runs 13 residues. The ends were cut back, 5 bases at V and 3 bases at J, with 10 bases in the middle. Germline V CDR1 and CDR2: SGHAT, FQNNGV. The CDR3 protein is CASSRTRDYGYTF. The DNA of the CDR3 is TGTGCCAGCAGCCGGACTAGGGACTATGGCTACACCTTC.

The chain has TRBV7-9 and TRBJ1-5; D possibly corresponds to TRBD1 (6 bases). Deletions cut 4 bases from V and 2 bases from J, with 12 bases between. From germline, CDR1 is SEHNR and CDR2 FQNEAQ (reference sequence). The CDR3 contains 15 residues. CDR3 in DNA: TGTGCCAGCAGCTCTCCGGGGGGCGGCAATCAGCCCCAGCATTTT. Its protein is CASSSPGGGNQPQHF.

The chain is built from TRBV7-2 and TRBJ2-3; D gene ambiguous. The CDR3 runs to 13 residues. The germline gives CDR1 SGHTA, CDR2 FQGNSA. V shed 5 bases and J shed 3 bases, with 9 bases lying between them. The CDR3 nucleotides read TGTGCCAGCAGCACGACGCCGACAGATACGCAGTATTTT. Amino acids: CASSTTPTDTQYF.

The rearrangement uses TRBV29-1 and TRBJ2-1, with D perhaps matching TRBD2 (6 bases). Germline lookup yields CDR1 SQVTM and CDR2 ANQGSEA. Trimming took 7 bases from V and 4 from J, leaving 20 bases between them. This CDR3 region has 15 residues. The CDR3, as DNA: TGCAGCGCCAATAAAGGGGCTAGCGAATACAATGAGCAGTTCTTC. Translated, it gives CSANKGASEYNEQFF.